The 30 T cell receptor beta chains in this list originate from one sample, sequenced in a study of Ad26.COV2.S vaccination and SARS-CoV-2 variants. Sample treatment: some 20 received Ad26.COV2.S at low or high dose, single or two shots; five or six received placebo; per-sample allocation not given. After the first vaccine or placebo injection, samples were drawn on day 63. Produced via immunoSEQ multiplex PCR; TCRdb's table is partial and in-frame only. This table has around 450,000 clones, roughly nine tenths appearing once. The material was peripheral blood, obtained in a trial of Ad26.COV2.S vaccine versus placebo. All receptors derive from a person between 18 and 60 years old who received the Ad26.COV2.S COVID-19 vaccine or a placebo.

The gene calls are TRBV7-2 and TRBJ2-1; no clear D gene. The V end lost 5 bases, the J end lost 4 bases, and 27 bases lay between the germline ends. The CDR3 consists of 19 residues. The germline gives CDR1 SGHTA, CDR2 FQGNSA. The CDR3 spells CASSAYPPPTQLLYNEQFF. In nucleotides, the CDR3 is TGTGCCAGCAGCGCTTACCCCCCACCTACCCAACTACTATACAATGAGCAGTTCTTC.

This clone was found once. V gene TRBV16 combines with J gene TRBJ2-7, with D tentatively TRBD2 (5 bases). The CDR3 runs to 13 residues. The V and J ends lost 6 bases and 2 bases respectively, with 11 bases between them. The germline V gene has CDR1 KGHSY and CDR2 FQNENV. The DNA of the CDR3 is TGTGCCAGCAGAGCGGCAGCTACCTACGAGCAGTACTTC. Translating it yields CASRAAATYEQYF.

This chain joins TRBV5-1 and TRBJ1-3; tentative D call: TRBD1 (5 bases). The germline CDR1 and CDR2 sequences are SGHRS and YFSETQ. There are 15 residues in the CDR3. With 4 bases removed from V and 1 base from J, the gap between germline ends came to 12 bases. DNA for the CDR3: TGCGCCAGCAGCGAAACAGGTTATTCTGGAAACACCATATATTTT. It yields the protein CASSETGYSGNTIYF.

This sequence joins TRBV5-1 and TRBJ2-2, with TRBD1 identical over 7 bases. With 3 bases clipped from V and 1 base from J, the junction kept 9 bases outside the gene matches. The CDR3 contains 17 residues. Germline CDR1 SGHRS, CDR2 YFSETQ. This chain's CDR3 is CASSSVVGGGNTGELFF. The CDR3 nucleotides read TGCGCCAGCAGCTCCGTGGTAGGGGGCGGGAACACCGGGGAGCTGTTTTTT.

The chain uses TRBV11-2 and TRBJ1-1; D uncertain. V was trimmed by 4 bases and J by 0 bases, leaving 9 bases between them. This CDR3 spans 14 amino acids. Per the germline V gene, CDR1 is SGHAT and CDR2 is FQNNGV. The CDR3 coding sequence is TGTGCCAGCAGCTCCCCCAGGCTGAACACTGAAGCTTTCTTT. Translated, it gives CASSSPRLNTEAFF.

This clone was recorded only once. The chain joins TRBV7-3 to TRBJ1-2, with D possibly TRBD1 on 5 matching bases. The CDR3 length is 15 residues. The V gene lost 3 bases and the J gene lost 0 bases, with 11 bases spanning the gap. CDR1 and CDR2 from the germline V gene are SGHTA and FQGTGA. The CDR3 loop is CASSLVGGANYGYTF. The CDR3, as DNA: TGTGCCAGCAGCTTGGTTGGGGGAGCTAACTATGGCTACACCTTC. The complete variable domain, with remaining parts taken from reference TRBV7-3 and TRBJ1-2, reads GAGVSQTPSNKVTEKGKYVELRCDPISGHTALYWYRQSLGQGPEFLIYFQGTGAADDSGLPNDRFFAVRPEGSVSTLKIQRTERGDSAVYLCASSLVGGANYGYTFGSGTRLTVV.

The J gene is TRBJ2-1, the V gene TRBV13; D perhaps matches TRBD2 (5 bases). Trimming removed 5 bases from V and 2 bases from J, with 13 bases in between. Germline-derived CDR1 and CDR2 are PRHDT and FYEKMQ (reference sequence). The CDR3 spans 15 residues. CDR3 sequence reads: CASSPAGGTYNEQFF. CDR3 DNA: TGTGCCAGCAGCCCTGCGGGTGGGACCTACAATGAGCAGTTCTTC.

The J gene is TRBJ1-1, the V gene TRBV6-5; D not resolved. Germline V gene data show CDR1 as MNHEY and CDR2 as SVGAGI. The V gene lost 6 bases and the J gene lost 5 bases, with 19 bases spanning the gap. This CDR3 comprises 15 residues. The chain's CDR3 is CASSVILRGGTEAFF. The CDR3 bases are TGTGCCAGCAGCGTTATTCTTCGGGGAGGGACTGAAGCTTTCTTT.

The chain couples TRBV9 to TRBJ2-7; TRBD1 matches 7 bases. The CDR3 spans 14 residues. V shed 4 bases, J shed 9 bases, and the junction held 13 bases outside the gene matches. Germline V gene lookup returns CDR1 SGDLS and CDR2 YYNGEE. The CDR3 sequence is CASSPGTVGRPQYF. For the CDR3, the DNA is TGTGCCAGCAGCCCCGGGACAGTGGGGCGTCCGCAGTACTTC.

This clone was recorded once. The V call is TRBV24-1, the J call TRBJ2-2; D possibly corresponds to TRBD2 (7 bases). The CDR3 runs 17 residues. Trimming took 4 bases from V and 0 from J, leaving 14 bases between them. Germline-derived CDR1 and CDR2 are KGHDR and SFDVKD. CDR3 protein: CATSDTAGAANTGELFF. The DNA for the CDR3 is TGTGCCACCAGTGACACGGCGGGGGCGGCGAACACCGGGGAGCTGTTTTTT.

V usage is TRBV3-1 (or the pseudogene TRBV3-2) and J usage is TRBJ2-1; the match to TRBD2 covers 7 bases. V lost 4 bases and J lost 4; bases outside the gene matches: 10. CDR1 LGHDT and CDR2 YNNKEL come from the germline V gene (reference sequence). The CDR3 sequence is 16 residues long. CDR3 bases: TGTGCCAGCAGCCCCCGGGCTAGCGGACTGTACAATGAGCAGTTCTTC. It is translated as CASSPRASGLYNEQFF.

The gene calls are TRBV19 and TRBJ1-1; TRBD1 is a possible D gene (5 bases). V lost 8 bases to trimming and J lost 1 base, with 11 bases between them. The CDR3 loop spans 13 amino acids. Germline loops: CDR1 LNHDA, CDR2 SQIVND (reference sequence). CDR3 in amino acids: CASGSQGNTEAFF. In nucleotides, the CDR3 is TGTGCCAGTGGATCCCAGGGGAACACTGAAGCTTTCTTT.

The genes are TRBV7-9 and TRBJ2-1; maybe TRBD2 (5 bases). The CDR3 contains 12 residues. Looked up from germline, CDR1 is SEHNR and CDR2 is FQNEAQ (reference sequence). V was shortened by 3 bases and J by 10 bases, with 10 bases between the two germline ends. The CDR3 loop reads CASSLRVAEQFF. In DNA, the CDR3 is TGTGCCAGCAGCTTGCGGGTTGCGGAGCAGTTCTTC.

This sequence joins TRBV12-5 and TRBJ2-3, with TRBD2 as a possible D gene (6 bases). CDR1 and CDR2 (germline): LGHNT, FRNRAP. V was shortened by 1 base and J by 3 bases, with 11 bases between the two germline ends. CDR3 length equals 15 residues. CDR3 amino acids: CASGLGLATTDTQYF. DNA for the CDR3: TGTGCTAGTGGTTTGGGTCTAGCGACTACAGATACGCAGTATTTT.

This rearrangement joins TRBV9 to TRBJ1-1, with D perhaps TRBD1 (5 bases). There are 15 residues in the CDR3. Looked up from germline, CDR1 is SGDLS and CDR2 is YYNGEE. Trimming removed 2 bases from V and 1 base from J, with 12 bases in between. The CDR3 loop reads CASSVDAGTNTEAFF. The CDR3 bases are TGTGCCAGCAGCGTTGATGCGGGGACGAACACTGAAGCTTTCTTT.

The rearrangement joins TRBV29-1 to TRBJ2-3; D gene uncertain. The germline V gene encodes CDR1 SQVTM and CDR2 ANQGSEA. Deletions cut 6 bases from V and 0 bases from J, with 7 bases between. CDR3 size: 12 residues. The CDR3: CSVGSSTDTQYF. The DNA for the CDR3 is TGCAGCGTGGGCAGTAGCACAGATACGCAGTATTTT.

This clone was observed once. Here the CDR3 reads CASSLDPSLVDTEAFF. CDR3 nucleotides: TGTGCCAGCAGCCTGGACCCAAGCTTAGTGGACACTGAAGCTTTCTTT. This chain connects TRBV5-4 to TRBJ1-1; no definite D call. CDR1 SGHNT and CDR2 YYREEE come from the germline V gene (reference sequence). CDR3 length equals 16 residues. V lost 4 bases and J lost 3, with 19 bases in between.

The CDR3 region is CASSLEVGVEGYTF. In DNA, the CDR3 is TGCGCCAGCAGCTTGGAAGTAGGCGTCGAGGGCTACACCTTC. The chain employs TRBV5-1 and TRBJ1-2; D not resolved. The V gene lost 0 bases and the J gene lost 8 bases, with 14 bases spanning the gap. Germline V lookup: CDR1 SGHRS, CDR2 YFSETQ. This CDR3 contains 14 residues.

This chain uses TRBV4-3 with TRBJ1-1; no clear D. V gave up 1 base and J gave up 4 bases, with 13 bases separating them. The CDR3 sequence is 15 residues long. Per germline, CDR1 LGHNA and CDR2 YSLEER. The CDR3 DNA reads as TGCGCCAGCAGCCAAGCGTATATGGGCCGCACTGAAGCTTTCTTT. The encoded protein is CASSQAYMGRTEAFF.

J is TRBJ2-2 and V is TRBV3-1 (or the pseudogene TRBV3-2); unclear D gene. The V end lost 4 bases, the J end lost 5 bases, and 8 bases lay between the germline ends. The CDR3 contains 13 residues. The germline V gene encodes CDR1 LGHDT and CDR2 YNNKEL (reference sequence). CDR3 nucleotides: TGTGCCAGCAGCCTTCACATTACCGGGGAGCTGTTTTTT. It is translated as CASSLHITGELFF.

This clone appeared a single time. The J gene is TRBJ2-3, the V gene TRBV4-2; TRBD2 agrees at 8 bases. V lost 1 base to trimming and J lost 1 base; unmatched junction nucleotides: 4. Per the germline V gene, CDR1 is LGHNA and CDR2 is YNFKEQ. CDR3 length: 16 residues. The CDR3 reads CASSQVSRGGTDTQYF. DNA for the CDR3: TGTGCCAGCAGCCAAGTTTCGCGGGGGGGCACAGATACGCAGTATTTT.

The chain couples TRBV19 to TRBJ2-1; D possibly uses TRBD1 or TRBD2 (5 bases each). The CDR3 sequence is 15 residues long. Trimming took 5 bases from V and 2 from J, leaving 13 bases between them. Germline V gene data show CDR1 as LNHDA and CDR2 as SQIVND (reference sequence). In DNA form, the CDR3 reads TGTGCCAGTAGTTCCGGGACGGTGACCTACAATGAGCAGTTCTTC. Its protein product is CASSSGTVTYNEQFF.

The chain couples TRBV4-3 to TRBJ1-3; 8 bases line up with TRBD1. Trimming removed 1 base from V and 0 bases from J; junction bases left unmatched: 8. The CDR3 is made up of 18 amino acids. From germline, CDR1 is LGHNA and CDR2 YSLEER. The CDR3 nucleotides are TGCGCCAGCAGCCAAGTGGGACAGGCCCTACTCTCTGGAAACACCATATATTTT. It translates to CASSQVGQALLSGNTIYF.

The chain uses TRBV29-1 and TRBJ2-7; D remains unclear. V lost 4 bases and J 5 bases, leaving 12 bases between the germline ends. Germline V gene sequence: CDR1 SQVTM, CDR2 ANQGSEA. This CDR3 has 12 amino acids. The chain's CDR3 is CSVVGHRHEQYF. CDR3 DNA sequence: TGCAGCGTTGTGGGCCACCGGCACGAGCAGTACTTC.

V and J are TRBV2 and TRBJ2-5, with D possibly being TRBD2 (5 bases). Between the trimmed V and J ends, which lost 5 bases and 3 bases, there was a span of 7 bases. The CDR3 is made up of 12 amino acids. CDR1 SNHLY and CDR2 FYNNEI come from the germline V gene. CDR3 residues: CASSWGEETQYF. DNA for the CDR3: TGTGCCAGCAGTTGGGGAGAAGAGACCCAGTACTTC.

V usage is TRBV28 and J usage is TRBJ1-6; 7 positions agree with TRBD1. Germline assignment: CDR1 MDHEN and CDR2 SYDVKM. Unmatched junction bases numbered 4, after V lost 5 bases and J lost 3 bases. This CDR3 has 15 amino acids. The CDR3: CASSSRGFYNSPLHF. DNA for the CDR3: TGTGCCAGCAGTAGCAGGGGGTTCTATAATTCACCCCTCCACTTT. The complete variable domain, with remaining parts taken from reference TRBV28 and TRBJ1-6, reads DVKVTQSSRYLVKRTGEKVFLECVQDMDHENMFWYRQDPGLGLRLIYFSYDVKMKEKGDIPEGYSVSREKKERFSLILESASTNQTSMYLCASSSRGFYNSPLHFGNGTRLTVT.

The chain is built from TRBV7-9 and TRBJ2-1, with TRBD2 matching 11 bases. This CDR3 contains 16 residues. V was pared by 5 bases and J by 14 bases, with 17 bases of the junction left unmatched. From germline, CDR1 is SEHNR and CDR2 FQNEAQ (reference sequence). The CDR3 nucleotides read TGTGCCAGCAGCACCCAGGGGGTGCCACTAGCGGGAGTGGAGTTCTTC. The encoded protein is CASSTQGVPLAGVEFF.

The V gene is TRBV6-2 or TRBV6-3, the J gene TRBJ1-1, with D maybe TRBD1 (5 bases). V dropped 5 bases and J dropped 4 bases, with 14 bases sitting between them. The V gene's germline CDR1 is MNHEY and CDR2 SVGEGT. This CDR3 has 14 amino acids. The CDR3 DNA reads as TGTGCCAGCAGTCGGCCTCCCAGGGTCACTGAAGCTTTCTTT. As protein: CASSRPPRVTEAFF.

The chain is built from TRBV6-5 and TRBJ1-5; perhaps TRBD1 as D (5 bases). The CDR3 runs 14 residues. In germline, CDR1 is MNHEY, CDR2 SVGAGI. Trimming cost V 10 bases and J 2 bases, with 15 bases left between them. CDR3 DNA sequence: TGTGCCACCGGACCTGGGGGAGGCAATCAGCCCCAGCATTTT. The encoded protein is CATGPGGGNQPQHF.

The V call is TRBV7-2, the J call TRBJ2-7, with TRBD2 as a possible D gene (6 bases). The CDR3 covers 17 residues. Trimming shortened V by 3 bases and J by 0 bases, and 18 bases separated the two germline ends. Germline lookup yields CDR1 SGHTA and CDR2 FQGNSA. CDR3 DNA sequence: TGTGCCAGCAGCTTTGGGCACGGCGGGGTGAGCTCCTACGAGCAGTACTTC. Translating it yields CASSFGHGGVSSYEQYF.